These T cell receptor beta chains were read from a single sample in a study of blood T cell repertoires in COVID-19. Generated by immunoSEQ multiplex PCR, the TCRdb table keeps only in-frame clones and is missing some. In the table there are 35,000 or so clones, 89% of which are singletons. Sequencing was done on a sample of peripheral blood. The receptor source for this set is a human donor in a cohort sampled during active COVID-19. The CDR3 runs from the conserved cysteine through the conserved F or W. The order of the fields is V gene, clone size, J gene, D gene, CDR3 protein, CDR3 DNA. The D gene is left open where the match is weak. The size of a clone is reported for some rows only, either as once, few or many, or as a class for expanded clones.

v_call: TRBV27; clone_size: .; j_call: TRBJ1-1; d_call: TRBD1; cdr3_aa: CASTYTGGNTEAFF; cdr3_nt: TGTGCCAGCACCTACACAGGGGGGAACACTGAAGCTTTCTTT
v_call: TRBV11-3; clone_size: once; j_call: TRBJ2-5; d_call: .; cdr3_aa: CASSSPLQGAGETQYF; cdr3_nt: TGTGCCAGCAGCTCCCCCCTCCAGGGCGCAGGGGAGACCCAGTACTTC
v_call: TRBV7-8; clone_size: once; j_call: TRBJ2-4; d_call: .; cdr3_aa: CASSLGSSGLDF; cdr3_nt: TGTGCCAGCAGCTTAGGTTCTTCGGGGTTGGACTTC
v_call: TRBV12-3/TRBV12-4; clone_size: .; j_call: TRBJ1-1; d_call: .; cdr3_aa: CASSRRTNTEAFF; cdr3_nt: TGTGCCAGCAGTCGACGGACAAACACTGAAGCTTTCTTT
v_call: TRBV6-6; clone_size: .; j_call: TRBJ1-2; d_call: .; cdr3_aa: CASAGRAGAGYTF; cdr3_nt: TGTGCCAGCGCCGGCAGGGCTGGGGCTGGCTACACCTTC
v_call: TRBV10-2; clone_size: few; j_call: TRBJ1-6; d_call: .; cdr3_aa: CASRQADSPLHF; cdr3_nt: TGCGCCAGCAGGCAGGCCGATTCACCCCTCCACTTT
v_call: TRBV9; clone_size: .; j_call: TRBJ2-2; d_call: .; cdr3_aa: CASSVGGRQTGELFF; cdr3_nt: TGTGCCAGCAGCGTAGGGGGGAGGCAAACCGGGGAGCTGTTTTTT
v_call: TRBV5-1; clone_size: .; j_call: TRBJ1-4; d_call: TRBD1; cdr3_aa: CASSFGQGKEKLFF; cdr3_nt: TGCGCCAGCAGCTTTGGACAGGGGAAAGAAAAACTGTTTTTT
v_call: TRBV2; clone_size: once; j_call: TRBJ2-5; d_call: .; cdr3_aa: CASSDRGRAEETQYF; cdr3_nt: TGTGCCAGCAGTGACAGGGGCCGGGCTGAGGAGACCCAGTACTTC
v_call: TRBV13; clone_size: .; j_call: TRBJ2-3; d_call: .; cdr3_aa: CASSSPDTQYF; cdr3_nt: TGTGCCAGCAGCTCTCCAGATACGCAGTATTTT
v_call: TRBV28; clone_size: .; j_call: TRBJ1-2; d_call: .; cdr3_aa: CASSPPGVRGYTF; cdr3_nt: TGTGCCAGCAGTCCACCGGGGGTTCGGGGCTACACCTTC